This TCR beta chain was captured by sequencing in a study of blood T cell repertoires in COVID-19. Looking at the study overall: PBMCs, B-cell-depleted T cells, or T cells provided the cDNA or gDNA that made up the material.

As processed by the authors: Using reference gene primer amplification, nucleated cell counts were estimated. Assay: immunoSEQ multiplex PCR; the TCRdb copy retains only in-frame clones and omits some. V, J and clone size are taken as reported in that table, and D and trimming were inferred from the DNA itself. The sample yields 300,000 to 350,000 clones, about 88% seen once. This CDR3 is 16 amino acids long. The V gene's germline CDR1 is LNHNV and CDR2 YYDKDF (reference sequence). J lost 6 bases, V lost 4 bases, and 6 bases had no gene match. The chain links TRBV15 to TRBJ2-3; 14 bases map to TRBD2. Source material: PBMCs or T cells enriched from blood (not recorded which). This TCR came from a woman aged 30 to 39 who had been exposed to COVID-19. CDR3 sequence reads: CATSTGTSGRGDTQYF. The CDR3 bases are TGTGCCACCAGCACAGGGACTAGCGGGAGAGGCGATACGCAGTATTTT.